This T cell receptor beta chain was sequenced in a study of PD-L1 blockade in urothelial cancer. Study at large: Males with bladder-origin urothelial cancer constituted about nine tenths of the roughly 29 patients.

A single count supports this clone. V was cut by 7 bases and J by 0 bases, with 9 bases left in between. CDR1 SQVTM and CDR2 ANQGSEA come from the germline V gene. The CDR3 consists of 12 residues. Described time point: peripheral blood 6 weeks after treatment start. Every PCR was spiked with synthetic TCR analog templates. This table comes from immunoSEQ multiplex PCR, and its TCRdb copy is limited to in-frame clones, with some not included. Of roughly 100,000 clones in the sample, roughly 83% were seen once. V usage is TRBV29-1 and J usage is TRBJ1-1; D might be TRBD1 (6 bases). Sample: PBMCs, taken around atezolizumab (anti-PD-L1) treatment. The TCR sequence derives from a man in his 70s with urothelial cancer. CDR3 DNA sequence: TGCAGCGGTCGACAGGTGAACACTGAAGCTTTCTTT. Amino acids: CSGRQVNTEAFF.